This TCR beta chain is drawn from a study of shared clonotypes between healthy human individuals. Overall study findings and caveats: Sharing of clonotypes among donors was expected to vary with sequencing depth. What limited the represented genetic and exposure-history diversity was the small number of donors.

The naive CD8 subset, CD45RO-negative cells positively selected for CCR7, excluded terminally differentiated effector memory CD45RA+ cells. Method: immunoSEQ multiplex PCR; TCRdb's copy keeps in-frame clones and lacks some. The table has around 2.1 million clones, 85% to 95% seen once. Germline V gene lookup returns CDR1 MDHEN and CDR2 SYDVKM. The CDR3 is 16 amino acids. Trimming shortened V by 2 bases and J by 2 bases, and 15 bases separated the two germline ends. Concerning this clone: Antigen: not known.

This TCR came from a man aged 18 to 30 in good health. Some clones in this sample may be carry-over from other donors' samples. Sequenced sample: naive CD8+ T cells from PBMCs. This sequence joins TRBV28 and TRBJ2-5, with D possibly TRBD2 on 7 matching bases. DNA of the CDR3: TGTGCCAGCAGTTTAAATGAGGGAGGGGGGCAAGAGACCCAGTACTTC. Translated, it gives CASSLNEGGGQETQYF.